The present TCR beta chain was sequenced within a study of shared clonotypes between healthy human individuals. Study observations and caveats: Only blood was sampled; tissue repertoires likely differ.

Naive-designated CD8 cells lacked CD45RO, were positively enriched for CCR7, and omitted terminally differentiated effector memory CD45RA+ cells. Only Caucasian adults living in Nashville, Tennessee made up the donor group. This clone came up once. Its matching antigen is unknown. The protocol was immunoSEQ multiplex PCR, while the TCRdb copy is restricted to in-frame clones and leaves out a portion. This repertoire shows fewer than 800,000 clones, 92% found once; its top ten account for 24%. The receptor's source is a man in his thirties or forties in good health. Sequencing was carried out using naive CD8+ T cells sorted from blood.

CDR3 coding DNA: TGTGCCAGCAGCTTAAGGGGACATGAGCAGTTCTTC. It codes for CASSLRGHEQFF. The rearrangement joins TRBV11-3 to TRBJ2-1; D might be TRBD1 or TRBD2, each matching 5 bases. The CDR3 has 12 amino acids. The germline V gene encodes CDR1 SGHNT and CDR2 YENEEA. Trimming pared 2 bases from V and 8 bases from J, leaving 7 bases between.